This T cell receptor beta chain emerged from a study of T cell responses to AZD1222 COVID-19 vaccine (dated by TCRdb to the early 2020s). Regarding the research as a whole: A total of approximately 250 trial participants underwent TCR sequencing, of whom approximately 200 had received two doses of AZD1222 and some 25 had received two doses of the MenACWY control vaccine. Trial participants were enrolled into age subgroups of 18-55, 56-69 and 70-plus years, which contained 148, 28 and 57 TCR-sequenced participants, respectively. The paper's findings and limits, for the study overall: Participants were mostly white British and included more females than males, and it was suggested by the authors that clonal diversity may have been underestimated. Epitopes outside the regions mutated in the B.1.351 and B.1.1.7 variants were reportedly recognized by nearly half of the unique spike-specific TCRs. The whole spike protein was spanned by vaccine-associated CD4 TCRs, and dominant responses were seen in regions 160-218 and 743-854. Only a handful of AZD1222 recipients were SARS-CoV-2 seropositive at baseline, limiting conclusions about previously exposed vaccinees. After two AZD1222 doses, spike-specific TCR breadth and depth were significantly higher than at day 0 and than in MenACWY recipients. Because no day 14 peak-response samples were available, repertoires were characterized only after the peak T cell response. The 56-69-year group was small, and its depth increase did not reach significance, likely because of low power.

In regard to this clone: Its cognate antigen has yet to be identified. The record has no base qualities; no much larger clone is one base away.

This specimen's time point label, interpreted: baseline before first vaccination. According to the study, the label for this sample's treatment or condition signals: meningococcal conjugate vaccine given as trial control. Vaccinee samples came from UK trials COV001 and COV002, including a single-blind randomized controlled phase 2/3 trial of AZD1222 (ChAdOx1 nCoV-19) in healthy adults. For TCRbeta chain sequencing, PBMC samples were collected from trial participants at day 0 and at day 28 after the second dose. Reading from cysteine to phenylalanine, the CDR3 counts 16 amino acids. Only the CDR3 region is kept as DNA, spanning 48 bases read in frame from base 1. CDR1 and CDR2 are read off the germline V gene as SGHTS and YDEGEE. The germline V end is reduced by 4 bases and the J end by 0 bases; junction bases left unmatched: 7. The CDR3 regions of human TCRbeta chains were analyzed by immunosequencing. In the source study's methods: Repertoire TCRs were checked for matches against a reference library of SARS-CoV-2-specific TCRs that had been generated using the MIRA antigen-specificity platform. Breadth was defined as the fraction of unique TCRs that were SARS-CoV-2-associated. Depth was defined as the fraction of total T cells that were SARS-CoV-2-associated. Using the MIRA data, every spike-specific TCR was mapped to the spike region that the TCR reacted to and assigned to either a CD4 or a CD8 class. Log10-transformed breadth and depth values were compared by one-way ANOVA with Sidak's multiple comparisons tests. What TCRdb holds here is the immuneACCESS table cut down to in-frame rearrangements. Part of the clones is not present; checked against another copy, under half of the missing clones reflect an unresolved V gene, and the others are unexplained. The DNA was the basis for D and trimming; V, J and clone size are from that table. The sample contains some 150,000 clones, 88% of them found a single time. Of the sample, under 3.5% is held by the ten largest clones.

This sequence was found in an adult in good health. The V and J genes are TRBV5-8 and TRBJ2-4, with 7 bases in between that match TRBD2. The starting material was peripheral blood, obtained on day 0 of MenACWY control vaccination. The bases are TGTGCCAGCAGCCTGGAGGGAGGGGCAGCCAAAAACATTCAGTACTTC. Its product reads: CASSLEGGAAKNIQYF.